Listed below are T cell receptor beta chains from one sample, sequenced in a study of cytomegalovirus exposure and HLA in healthy donors. The repertoire was sequenced with immunoSEQ multiplex PCR; TCRdb's copy has only in-frame clones and lacks some. This sample has fewer than 250,000 clones, with almost 80% found just once. Sequencing input: PBMCs. The receptor set was obtained from a male donor in good health and CMV-seronegative. CDR3s include the opening cysteine and the closing phenylalanine or tryptophan. A D gene is named only where the DNA matches it firmly. Only some rows state a clone size, as once, few, many or a class for expanded clones.

j_call: TRBJ2-7
clone_size: .
v_call: TRBV6-5
d_call: .
cdr3_aa: CASIGRARHEQYF
cdr3_nt: TGTGCCAGCATTGGCAGGGCACGGCACGAGCAGTACTTC

j_call: TRBJ1-5
clone_size: .
v_call: TRBV19
d_call: .
cdr3_aa: CASQGQGQPQHF
cdr3_nt: TGTGCCAGTCAGGGGCAGGGTCAGCCCCAGCATTTT

j_call: TRBJ1-2
clone_size: .
v_call: TRBV30
d_call: .
cdr3_aa: CAWSLYGYTF
cdr3_nt: TGTGCCTGGAGCCTCTATGGCTACACCTTC

j_call: TRBJ2-5
clone_size: .
v_call: TRBV30
d_call: .
cdr3_aa: CAWSASFQETQYF
cdr3_nt: TGTGCCTGGAGTGCTAGTTTCCAAGAGACCCAGTACTTC

j_call: TRBJ1-1
clone_size: .
v_call: TRBV18
d_call: TRBD1
cdr3_aa: CASSRDRNTEAFF
cdr3_nt: TGTGCCAGCTCGCGGGACAGAAACACTGAAGCTTTCTTT

j_call: TRBJ2-3
clone_size: .
v_call: TRBV9
d_call: TRBD1
cdr3_aa: CASSPRTGADTQYF
cdr3_nt: TGTGCCAGCAGCCCACGGACAGGGGCAGATACGCAGTATTTT

j_call: TRBJ1-2
clone_size: .
v_call: TRBV7-2
d_call: .
cdr3_aa: CASSRDIYGYTF
cdr3_nt: TGTGCCAGCAGCCGAGACATCTATGGCTACACCTTC

j_call: TRBJ2-3
clone_size: .
v_call: TRBV11-2
d_call: .
cdr3_aa: CASGLEGGSTDTQYF
cdr3_nt: TGTGCCAGCGGACTCGAAGGGGGAAGCACAGATACGCAGTATTTT

j_call: TRBJ1-4
clone_size: .
v_call: TRBV19
d_call: .
cdr3_aa: CASSPTGAREKLFF
cdr3_nt: TGTGCCAGTAGCCCGACAGGCGCAAGGGAAAAACTGTTTTTT

j_call: TRBJ2-1
clone_size: .
v_call: TRBV11-2
d_call: TRBD2
cdr3_aa: CASSPGPIAGGGVPFF
cdr3_nt: TGTGCCAGCAGCCCCGGCCCCATAGCGGGAGGAGGAGTTCCGTTCTTC

j_call: TRBJ2-7
clone_size: .
v_call: TRBV11-1
d_call: .
cdr3_aa: CASSYFRDYEQYF
cdr3_nt: TGTGCCAGCAGTTACTTCCGGGACTACGAGCAGTACTTC

j_call: TRBJ1-4
clone_size: .
v_call: TRBV5-1
d_call: .
cdr3_aa: CASSLAGTSNEKLFF
cdr3_nt: TGCGCCAGCAGCTTGGCAGGGACTTCTAATGAAAAACTGTTTTTT

j_call: TRBJ2-7
clone_size: .
v_call: TRBV29-1
d_call: TRBD1
cdr3_aa: CSVTGTGGEQYF
cdr3_nt: TGCAGCGTTACCGGGACAGGGGGCGAGCAGTACTTC

j_call: TRBJ2-3
clone_size: .
v_call: TRBV15
d_call: TRBD2
cdr3_aa: CATSREGLAGGTDTQYF
cdr3_nt: TGTGCCACCAGCAGAGAGGGACTAGCGGGGGGCACAGATACGCAGTATTTT

j_call: TRBJ2-1
clone_size: .
v_call: TRBV6-5
d_call: TRBD2
cdr3_aa: CASTRPGGTYNEQFF
cdr3_nt: TGTGCCAGCACTAGACCCGGGGGGACCTACAATGAGCAGTTCTTC

j_call: TRBJ2-1
clone_size: .
v_call: TRBV12-5
d_call: TRBD2
cdr3_aa: CASVGGLAGIGGYNEQFF
cdr3_nt: TGTGCTAGTGTCGGGGGACTAGCGGGTATAGGGGGCTACAATGAGCAGTTCTTC

j_call: TRBJ1-1
clone_size: .
v_call: TRBV6-1
d_call: TRBD1
cdr3_aa: CASSVPGQLNTEAFF
cdr3_nt: TGTGCCAGCTCGGTTCCGGGACAGCTGAACACTGAAGCTTTCTTT

j_call: TRBJ2-7
clone_size: .
v_call: TRBV4-2
d_call: .
cdr3_aa: CASSQDIPYEQYF
cdr3_nt: TGTGCCAGCAGCCAAGATATCCCCTACGAGCAGTACTTC

j_call: TRBJ2-5
clone_size: .
v_call: TRBV9
d_call: .
cdr3_aa: CASSFVPYQETQYF
cdr3_nt: TGTGCCAGCAGCTTCGTCCCGTACCAAGAGACCCAGTACTTC

j_call: TRBJ2-7
clone_size: .
v_call: TRBV5-6
d_call: .
cdr3_aa: CASSPSGAYERYF
cdr3_nt: TGTGCCAGCAGCCCGAGCGGTGCCTACGAGCGGTACTTC

j_call: TRBJ1-1
clone_size: .
v_call: TRBV6-5
d_call: .
cdr3_aa: CASSYSKLSGAEAFF
cdr3_nt: TGTGCCAGCAGTTACTCGAAGCTGTCAGGTGCTGAAGCTTTCTTT

j_call: TRBJ1-2
clone_size: .
v_call: TRBV6-1
d_call: .
cdr3_aa: CASSIRGGVYGYTF
cdr3_nt: TGTGCCAGCAGCATCAGGGGAGGGGTCTATGGCTACACCTTC

j_call: TRBJ1-1
clone_size: .
v_call: TRBV7-3
d_call: TRBD1
cdr3_aa: CASRDRVNTEAFF
cdr3_nt: TGTGCCAGCCGAGACAGGGTGAACACTGAAGCTTTCTTT

j_call: TRBJ1-1
clone_size: .
v_call: TRBV2
d_call: TRBD1
cdr3_aa: CASREPGTGRLPPGTFF
cdr3_nt: TGTGCCAGCAGGGAACCAGGGACAGGGAGACTTCCTCCAGGAACTTTCTTT

j_call: TRBJ2-7
clone_size: .
v_call: TRBV15
d_call: .
cdr3_aa: CATSREGGTYEQYF
cdr3_nt: TGTGCCACCAGCAGAGAGGGGGGTACCTACGAGCAGTACTTC

j_call: TRBJ2-1
clone_size: .
v_call: TRBV5-1
d_call: TRBD2
cdr3_aa: CASSLAGDYYNEQFF
cdr3_nt: TGCGCCAGCAGCTTGGCCGGGGACTACTACAATGAGCAGTTCTTC

j_call: TRBJ1-2
clone_size: few
v_call: TRBV6-5
d_call: TRBD1
cdr3_aa: CASRTGGAWNYGYTF
cdr3_nt: TGTGCCAGCAGGACAGGGGGCGCGTGGAACTATGGCTACACCTTC

j_call: TRBJ2-3
clone_size: .
v_call: TRBV5-1
d_call: TRBD1
cdr3_aa: CASSPVRGQDTQYF
cdr3_nt: TGCGCCAGCAGCCCGGTCAGGGGGCAAGATACGCAGTATTTT

j_call: TRBJ1-1
clone_size: .
v_call: TRBV28
d_call: .
cdr3_aa: CASSILQGRAEAFF
cdr3_nt: TGTGCCAGCAGTATATTACAGGGTCGGGCTGAAGCTTTCTTT

j_call: TRBJ2-7
clone_size: .
v_call: TRBV7-2
d_call: TRBD2
cdr3_aa: CASSLAPGGQYEQYF
cdr3_nt: TGTGCCAGCAGCTTAGCGCCGGGGGGGCAATACGAGCAGTACTTC

j_call: TRBJ1-4
clone_size: once
v_call: TRBV5-4
d_call: .
cdr3_aa: CASSDGQNNEKLFF
cdr3_nt: TGTGCCAGCAGTGATGGACAGAATAATGAAAAACTGTTTTTT

j_call: TRBJ2-7
clone_size: .
v_call: TRBV5-4
d_call: TRBD1
cdr3_aa: CASSFADRGSYEQYF
cdr3_nt: TGTGCCAGCAGCTTCGCGGACAGGGGTTCCTACGAGCAGTACTTC

j_call: TRBJ1-1
clone_size: .
v_call: TRBV25-1
d_call: .
cdr3_aa: CASSESMTGNTEAFF
cdr3_nt: TGTGCCAGCAGTGAATCAATGACGGGGAACACTGAAGCTTTCTTT

j_call: TRBJ2-5
clone_size: .
v_call: TRBV9
d_call: TRBD1
cdr3_aa: CASSADRGWGEQYF
cdr3_nt: TGTGCCAGCAGCGCTGACAGGGGTTGGGGGGAGCAGTACTTC

j_call: TRBJ2-7
clone_size: .
v_call: TRBV25-1
d_call: TRBD2
cdr3_aa: CASSGVAGGVGAYEQYF
cdr3_nt: TGTGCCAGCAGTGGGGTAGCGGGTGGTGTAGGGGCATACGAGCAGTACTTC

j_call: TRBJ2-7
clone_size: .
v_call: TRBV5-1
d_call: TRBD2
cdr3_aa: CASSRGTSGDSYEQYF
cdr3_nt: TGCGCCAGCAGCAGAGGGACTAGCGGGGACTCCTACGAGCAGTACTTC

j_call: TRBJ2-6
clone_size: .
v_call: TRBV28
d_call: TRBD1
cdr3_aa: CASRTGTSGANVLTF
cdr3_nt: TGTGCCAGCAGGACAGGGACCTCTGGGGCCAACGTCCTGACTTTC

j_call: TRBJ2-5
clone_size: few
v_call: TRBV6-6
d_call: TRBD2
cdr3_aa: CASSPTSGIGETQYF
cdr3_nt: TGTGCCAGCAGCCCGACTAGCGGGATAGGGGAGACCCAGTACTTC

j_call: TRBJ2-7
clone_size: once
v_call: TRBV7-2
d_call: .
cdr3_aa: CASSLGSQYEQYF
cdr3_nt: TGTGCCAGCAGCTTGGGCTCTCAGTACGAGCAGTACTTC

j_call: TRBJ2-4
clone_size: .
v_call: TRBV28
d_call: .
cdr3_aa: CASMGQAQYF
cdr3_nt: TGTGCCAGCATGGGTCAGGCGCAGTACTTC

j_call: TRBJ1-2
clone_size: .
v_call: TRBV4-3
d_call: .
cdr3_aa: CASSQDGEDGYTF
cdr3_nt: TGCGCCAGCAGTCAAGATGGCGAGGATGGCTACACCTTC

j_call: TRBJ2-3
clone_size: few
v_call: TRBV7-3
d_call: .
cdr3_aa: CASSYIGTDTQYF
cdr3_nt: TGTGCCAGCAGCTATATTGGCACAGATACGCAGTATTTT

j_call: TRBJ2-7
clone_size: .
v_call: TRBV5-1
d_call: .
cdr3_aa: CASSFGHLSSYEQYF
cdr3_nt: TGCGCCAGCAGCTTCGGACATCTGAGCTCCTACGAGCAGTACTTC

j_call: TRBJ1-5
clone_size: .
v_call: TRBV28
d_call: .
cdr3_aa: CASSLLKTGNQPQHF
cdr3_nt: TGTGCCAGCAGTTTATTAAAAACGGGCAATCAGCCCCAGCATTTT

j_call: TRBJ2-1
clone_size: once
v_call: TRBV5-6
d_call: .
cdr3_aa: CATEVVGNEQFF
cdr3_nt: TGTGCCACTGAAGTAGTTGGCAATGAGCAGTTCTTC

j_call: TRBJ1-2
clone_size: .
v_call: TRBV7-2
d_call: TRBD1
cdr3_aa: CASSSTGTGGYGYTF
cdr3_nt: TGTGCCAGCAGCTCCACCGGGACAGGAGGCTATGGCTACACCTTC

j_call: TRBJ2-6
clone_size: .
v_call: TRBV10-2
d_call: .
cdr3_aa: CAGSGPGRNPGANVLTF
cdr3_nt: TGCGCCGGCAGCGGTCCAGGGAGGAACCCTGGGGCCAACGTCCTGACTTTC

j_call: TRBJ1-4
clone_size: .
v_call: TRBV7-2
d_call: .
cdr3_aa: CASSLGPDLGEKLFF
cdr3_nt: TGTGCCAGCAGCTTAGGTCCCGACCTAGGAGAAAAACTGTTTTTT

j_call: TRBJ2-2
clone_size: .
v_call: TRBV7-2
d_call: TRBD2
cdr3_aa: CASRRGVSFTGELFF
cdr3_nt: TGTGCCAGCCGGCGGGGGGTTAGTTTTACCGGGGAGCTGTTTTTT

j_call: TRBJ1-5
clone_size: .
v_call: TRBV7-8
d_call: TRBD1
cdr3_aa: CASSLYQGQEGPGPQHF
cdr3_nt: TGTGCCAGCAGCTTATATCAGGGACAGGAGGGGCCAGGGCCCCAGCATTTT

j_call: TRBJ2-7
clone_size: .
v_call: TRBV5-3
d_call: TRBD2
cdr3_aa: CARSPPLTSGSSYEQYF
cdr3_nt: TGTGCCAGAAGCCCCCCCCTGACTAGCGGGTCCTCCTACGAGCAGTACTTC

j_call: TRBJ2-2
clone_size: .
v_call: TRBV18
d_call: TRBD1
cdr3_aa: CASSLGLRGRDTGELFF
cdr3_nt: TGTGCCAGCTCGCTAGGCCTCAGGGGGCGAGACACCGGGGAGCTGTTTTTT

j_call: TRBJ2-3
clone_size: once
v_call: TRBV5-1
d_call: TRBD2
cdr3_aa: CASSSRTSGGYTQYF
cdr3_nt: TGCGCCAGCAGTTCCAGGACTAGCGGGGGGTATACGCAGTATTTT

j_call: TRBJ1-1
clone_size: .
v_call: TRBV4-1
d_call: .
cdr3_aa: CASTVTKGSTASEAFF
cdr3_nt: TGCGCCAGCACCGTAACAAAGGGGTCTACCGCCAGTGAAGCTTTCTTT

j_call: TRBJ1-1
clone_size: .
v_call: TRBV6-5
d_call: TRBD1
cdr3_aa: CAIRGGAGTEAFF
cdr3_nt: TGTGCCATCAGGGGGGGTGCGGGCACTGAAGCTTTCTTT

j_call: TRBJ2-7
clone_size: .
v_call: TRBV15
d_call: .
cdr3_aa: CATSRLLGQGPYEQYF
cdr3_nt: TGTGCCACCAGCAGGCTTCTAGGGCAGGGTCCCTACGAGCAGTACTTC

j_call: TRBJ2-1
clone_size: .
v_call: TRBV4-3
d_call: TRBD2
cdr3_aa: CASSQEGGLAGVGNEQFF
cdr3_nt: TGCGCCAGCAGCCAAGAGGGAGGGCTAGCGGGAGTGGGGAATGAGCAGTTCTTC

j_call: TRBJ1-2
clone_size: .
v_call: TRBV10-2
d_call: .
cdr3_aa: CASSDAGRDGYTF
cdr3_nt: TGCGCCAGCAGTGACGCGGGAAGGGATGGCTACACCTTC

j_call: TRBJ2-1
clone_size: .
v_call: TRBV19
d_call: .
cdr3_aa: CASSINGQPLGQFF
cdr3_nt: TGTGCCAGTAGTATAAACGGACAGCCTTTAGGGCAGTTCTTC